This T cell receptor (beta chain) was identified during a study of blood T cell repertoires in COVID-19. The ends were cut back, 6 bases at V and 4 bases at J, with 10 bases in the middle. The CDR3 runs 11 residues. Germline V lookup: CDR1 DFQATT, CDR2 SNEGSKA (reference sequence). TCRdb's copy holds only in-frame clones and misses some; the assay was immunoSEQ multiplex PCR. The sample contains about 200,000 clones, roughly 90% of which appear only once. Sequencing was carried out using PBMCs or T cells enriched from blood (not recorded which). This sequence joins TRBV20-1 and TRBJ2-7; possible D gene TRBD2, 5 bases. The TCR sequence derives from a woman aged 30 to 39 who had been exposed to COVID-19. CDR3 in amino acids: CSAEAFYEQYF. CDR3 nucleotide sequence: TGCAGTGCGGAGGCATTTTACGAGCAGTACTTC.